This T cell receptor (beta chain) was identified in a study of blood T cell repertoires in COVID-19. Study summary: The samples span acute and convalescent COVID-19 from the United States, Italy and Spain. The analysed material was cDNA or gDNA that came from T cells, B-cell-depleted T cells, or PBMCs.

In the original analysis: Amplification of reference gene primers was used by the study to estimate nucleated cell counts. TCRdb's table, derived via immunoSEQ multiplex PCR, lists solely in-frame clones and lacks some. The V and J calls and clone size come from that table; D and trimming were worked out from the DNA. Among 200,000 to 250,000 clones, about 85% were seen once, and the ten largest hold roughly 3.1%. CDR1 and CDR2 (germline): SGHTA, FQGNSA. The CDR3 is 14 amino acids. With V trimmed by 5 bases and J by 7 bases, 9 bases remained unmatched. This TCR was sampled from a man younger than 35 with active or convalescent COVID-19. Material for sequencing was peripheral blood. This chain uses TRBV7-2 with TRBJ1-2, with 8 bases matching TRBD1. The CDR3 here is CASSPRQGIIGYTF. The CDR3 bases are TGTGCCAGCAGCCCCCGACAGGGGATTATTGGCTACACCTTC.